Each of the 29 T cell receptor beta chains below was sequenced from the same sample in a study of graft-versus-host responses after intestinal transplantation. Graft material was processed, releasing intraepithelial and lamina propria lymphocytes. Generated by immunoSEQ multiplex PCR, the TCRdb table keeps only in-frame clones and is missing some. The sample contains 13,000 or so clones, around 74% of which appear only once. Here the sequenced sample was ileum tissue, taken 16 days after intestinal transplant. Receptor source: a human patient who received an intestinal transplant, so some T cells may come from the graft donor.

The chain carries TRBV6-6 and TRBJ2-7, with TRBD1 identical over 7 bases. Per the germline V gene, CDR1 is MNHNY and CDR2 is SVGAGI (reference sequence). V dropped 0 bases and J dropped 1; count of bases not matched to a gene: 3. The CDR3 is made up of 15 amino acids. CDR3 region: CASSYSWDRSYEQYF. CDR3 sequence (DNA): TGTGCCAGCAGTTACTCTTGGGACAGATCCTACGAGCAGTACTTC.

This clone has just one count. CDR3 amino acids: CAWSVLAGETQYF. DNA of the CDR3: TGTGCCTGGAGTGTACTAGCGGGAGAGACCCAGTACTTC. The V call is TRBV30, the J call TRBJ2-5; TRBD2 matches 9 bases. Germline CDR1 reads GTSNPN; CDR2 reads SVGIG (reference sequence). The CDR3 contains 13 residues. V lost 0 bases and J lost 4; bases outside the gene matches: 0.

This chain links TRBV9 with TRBJ2-7; 7 bases map to TRBD1. The CDR3 loop spans 15 amino acids. V trimming: 4 bases; J trimming: 1 base; junction bases outside the gene matches: 8. In germline, CDR1 is SGDLS, CDR2 YYNGEE. CDR3 sequence: CASSPRGDRSYEQYF. The DNA of the CDR3 is TGTGCCAGCAGCCCCCGAGGGGACAGATCCTACGAGCAGTACTTC.

This chain links TRBV27 with TRBJ1-6; tentatively, D is TRBD1 (5 bases). This CDR3 is built from 16 residues. Germline-derived CDR1 and CDR2 are MNHEY and SMNVEV (reference sequence). V was cut by 6 bases and J by 2 bases, with 14 bases left in between. CDR3 bases: TGTGCCAGCAGCGAGCTTGGGGCGGCCTATAATTCACCCCTCCACTTT. Its translation: CASSELGAAYNSPLHF.

The chain links TRBV19 to TRBJ2-7; D gene unclear. The germline V gene has CDR1 LNHDA and CDR2 SQIVND (reference sequence). Trimming removed 5 bases at V and 1 base at J, with 9 bases between. The length of the CDR3 is 13 residues. This CDR3 reads CASSHEVSYEQYF. The CDR3 DNA reads as TGTGCCAGTAGTCACGAGGTGTCCTACGAGCAGTACTTC.

The genes are TRBV23-1 and TRBJ2-7; no reliable D call. TRBV23-1 is known as an ORF, though its function is uncertain. This CDR3 is built from 13 residues. V was clipped by 6 bases and J by 4 bases, with 13 bases between them. This CDR3 reads CASSPTSLYEQYF. The CDR3 region has the DNA TGCGCCAGCAGCCCGACCTCACTATACGAGCAGTACTTC.

V usage is TRBV11-2 and J usage is TRBJ2-3; no clear D gene. Germline lookup yields CDR1 SGHAT and CDR2 FQNNGV. The CDR3 is made up of 14 amino acids. The V end lost 4 bases, the J end lost 6 bases, and 14 bases lay between the germline ends. The CDR3 protein is CASSSQWSGDTQYF. The CDR3 DNA reads as TGTGCCAGCAGCTCCCAGTGGTCAGGCGATACGCAGTATTTT. The complete variable domain, with remaining parts taken from reference TRBV11-2 and TRBJ2-3, reads EAGVAQSPRYKIIEKRQSVAFWCNPISGHATLYWYQQILGQGPKLLIQFQNNGVVDDSQLPKDRFSAERLKGVDSTLKIQPAKLEDSAVYLCASSSQWSGDTQYFGPGTRLTVL.

This clone has more than one count but fewer than ten. In DNA, the CDR3 is TGTGCCAGCAGCTTAGGAAGCTTCCCGTACAATGAGCAGTTCTTC. Translating it yields CASSLGSFPYNEQFF. The rearrangement uses TRBV7-9 and TRBJ2-1, with D uncertain. The CDR3 has 15 residues. The germline gives CDR1 SEHNR, CDR2 FQNEAQ (reference sequence). V shed 1 base and J shed 4 bases, with 11 bases lying between them.

The chain is built from TRBV30 and TRBJ2-7; no definite D call. CDR3 length: 12 residues. Germline V gives CDR1 GTSNPN, CDR2 SVGIG (reference sequence). V dropped 4 bases and J dropped 1 base, with 8 bases sitting between them. The CDR3 DNA is TGTGCCTGGAATACTGATTCCTACGAGCAGTACTTC. Encoded protein: CAWNTDSYEQYF.

This chain joins TRBV5-1 and TRBJ1-1; a weak D match, TRBD1 (5 bases). V gave up 4 bases and J gave up 3 bases, with 22 bases separating them. Germline V gene data show CDR1 as SGHRS and CDR2 as YFSETQ. CDR3 size: 17 residues. The CDR3 here is CASSPTGGAQLYTEAFF. The CDR3 nucleotides are TGCGCCAGCAGCCCAACAGGTGGGGCGCAGTTATACACTGAAGCTTTCTTT.

The V call is TRBV29-1, the J call TRBJ2-7, with 7 bases that match TRBD1. Germline V CDR1 and CDR2: SQVTM, ANQGSEA. The CDR3 loop spans 14 amino acids. J lost 1 base, V lost 4 bases, and 7 bases had no gene match. This CDR3 is CSVGVLDRSYEQYF. As DNA, the CDR3 is TGCAGCGTTGGGGTTCTGGACAGGTCCTACGAGCAGTACTTC.

The chain uses TRBV7-8 and TRBJ2-2; the D gene is possibly TRBD2 (5 bases). CDR1 and CDR2 (germline): SGHVS, FQNEAQ. This CDR3 spans 17 amino acids. Between the trimmed V and J ends, which lost 5 bases and 0 bases, there was a span of 16 bases. DNA of the CDR3: TGTGCCAGCAGCCGCTCCAGGACTCAACCGAACACCGGGGAGCTGTTTTTT. It translates to CASSRSRTQPNTGELFF.

CDR3 amino acids: CASSLSGATYNEQFF. The CDR3 coding sequence is TGCGCCAGCAGCTTAAGCGGGGCGACCTACAATGAGCAGTTCTTC. J is TRBJ2-1 and V is TRBV4-1; 7 nucleotides line up with TRBD2. CDR1 MGHRA and CDR2 YSYEKL come from the germline V gene. J was trimmed by 2 bases and V by 5 bases; bases with no gene match: 6. CDR3 length equals 15 residues.

The J gene is TRBJ2-3, the V gene TRBV4-3, with D possibly matching TRBD1 (6 bases). The CDR3 totals 16 residues. Germline CDR1 is LGHNA and CDR2 is YSLEER. Trimming shortened V by 4 bases and J by 2 bases, and 16 bases separated the two germline ends. The CDR3 coding sequence is TGCGCCAGCAGCCTAGGTGACAGGAGGATCACAGATACGCAGTATTTT. It encodes CASSLGDRRITDTQYF.

The chain uses TRBV28 and TRBJ2-5, with D perhaps matching TRBD1 (6 bases). The J call is in doubt because the DNA end fits TRBJ2-7 better. This CDR3 contains 16 residues. CDR1 and CDR2 (germline): MDHEN, SYDVKM. CDR3 residues: CASSPILQGIHYEQYF. As DNA, the CDR3 is TGTGCCAGCAGTCCAATCTTACAGGGAATCCACTACGAGCAGTACTTC.

This clone occurred a few times. This chain uses TRBV6-6 with TRBJ2-7, with a possible D match to TRBD2 (5 bases). The germline V gene has CDR1 MNHNY and CDR2 SVGAGI (reference sequence). V was shortened by 5 bases and J by 4 bases, with 15 bases between the two germline ends. This CDR3 is built from 14 residues. The CDR3 here is CASSPGISSYEQYF. Written as DNA, the CDR3 is TGTGCCAGCAGTCCCGGGATATCTTCTTACGAGCAGTACTTC.

The genes are TRBV13 and TRBJ2-1, with a tentative D call TRBD1 (5 bases). V was trimmed by 5 bases and J by 8 bases, leaving 16 bases between them. Germline CDR1 reads PRHDT; CDR2 reads FYEKMQ (reference sequence). This CDR3 has 14 residues. CDR3 in DNA: TGTGCCAGCAGCCCCAGGGTTAGAGGCGATGAGCAGTTCTTC. The encoded protein is CASSPRVRGDEQFF.

The chain couples TRBV4-2 to TRBJ2-3; the match to TRBD2 covers 15 bases. Germline CDR1 reads LGHNA; CDR2 reads YNFKEQ. The CDR3 loop spans 19 amino acids. Losses at the gene ends were 1 base for V and 2 bases for J; bases not matched to a gene: 7. CDR3 protein: CASSQVEGLAGGPTDTQYF. CDR3 nucleotides: TGTGCCAGCAGCCAAGTGGAGGGACTAGCGGGGGGCCCCACAGATACGCAGTATTTT.

The CDR3 loop reads CASRTGISGELFF. CDR3 DNA sequence: TGTGCCAGCAGAACAGGGATTTCCGGGGAGCTGTTTTTT. V is TRBV21-1 and J is TRBJ2-2; the table gives TRBD1 as D, unverified against the DNA. TRBV21-1 is listed as a pseudogene. This CDR3 contains 13 residues.

The chain couples TRBV9 to TRBJ2-5; tentatively, D is TRBD1 (6 bases). V was clipped by 3 bases and J by 3 bases, with 12 bases between them. Germline lookup yields CDR1 SGDLS and CDR2 YYNGEE. The CDR3 extends over 14 amino acids. CDR3 in amino acids: CASSALYREETQYF. In DNA form, the CDR3 reads TGTGCCAGCAGCGCACTATACAGGGAAGAGACCCAGTACTTC.

J is TRBJ2-3 and V is TRBV5-1; 8 nucleotides line up with TRBD2. Germline lookup yields CDR1 SGHRS and CDR2 YFSETQ. CDR3 size: 14 residues. The J segment lost 5 bases and the V segment lost 1 base, leaving 3 bases of the junction unmatched. The CDR3 DNA reads TGCGCCAGCAGCTTGCAAACTAGCGGAGATACGCAGTATTTT. It translates to CASSLQTSGDTQYF.

This sequence joins TRBV19 and TRBJ1-4, with 7 bases that match TRBD1. This CDR3 contains 19 residues. V gave up 4 bases and J gave up 3 bases; unmatched junction bases: 17. The germline V gene has CDR1 LNHDA and CDR2 SQIVND (reference sequence). CDR3 coding DNA: TGTGCCAGTAGTAAAAAGAAAACAGGGGTATTTTTTGCTAATGAAAAACTGTTTTTT. Protein: CASSKKKTGVFFANEKLFF.

V gene TRBV6-1 combines with J gene TRBJ1-1; D remains ambiguous. Per germline, CDR1 MNHNS and CDR2 SASEGT. The CDR3 has 12 amino acids. The germline V and J ends were trimmed by 7 bases and 5 bases, with 11 bases remaining between them. CDR3 DNA: TGTGCCAGCAATACGGGTTATACTGAAGCTTTCTTT. It yields the protein CASNTGYTEAFF.

The chain links TRBV30 to TRBJ2-3, with D unclear. Trimming took 0 bases from V and 4 from J, leaving 5 bases between them. This CDR3 is built from 12 residues. Germline V gives CDR1 GTSNPN, CDR2 SVGIG (reference sequence). CDR3 sequence: CAWSVLSDTQYF. DNA for the CDR3: TGTGCCTGGAGTGTACTGTCAGATACGCAGTATTTT.

V and J are TRBV7-2 and TRBJ2-1, with no clear D. Germline V lookup: CDR1 SGHTA, CDR2 FQGNSA. CDR3 length equals 11 residues. V lost 10 bases, J lost 4 bases, and 8 bases lay in between. The DNA of the CDR3 is TGTGCCACCACCGGTTACAATGAGCAGTTCTTC. Translation: CATTGYNEQFF.

The chain is built from TRBV19 and TRBJ2-7; 7 bases fit TRBD1. CDR3 size: 13 residues. J lost 3 bases, V lost 4 bases, and 3 bases had no gene match. Germline CDR1 and CDR2: LNHDA and SQIVND (reference sequence). As DNA, the CDR3 is TGTGCCAGTAGTAGGGCAGGGGGCTACGAGCAGTACTTC. It yields the protein CASSRAGGYEQYF.

CDR3 sequence (DNA): TGTGCCAGCAGTGAATTTACCTCCCTAAGCTCCTACGAGCAGTACTTC. Residues: CASSEFTSLSSYEQYF. The chain recombines TRBV25-1 with TRBJ2-7; D unclear. There are 16 residues in the CDR3. Germline values: CDR1 MGHDK, CDR2 SYGVNS. V was pared by 1 base and J by 0 bases, with 13 bases between.

This clone was recorded only once. The V gene is TRBV5-1, the J gene TRBJ2-6; 10 nucleotides match TRBD1. This CDR3 comprises 16 residues. With V trimmed by 4 bases and J by 4 bases, 5 bases remained unmatched. Germline CDR1 SGHRS, CDR2 YFSETQ. In DNA, the CDR3 is TGCGCCAGCAGCGGGGGGACAGGGGTCGGGGCCAACGTCCTGACTTTC. It yields the protein CASSGGTGVGANVLTF.

V and J are TRBV6-5 and TRBJ2-2; TRBD1 matches at 7 bases. The CDR3 is 14 amino acids. V was pared by 6 bases and J by 6 bases, with 7 bases of the junction left unmatched. Germline V CDR1 and CDR2: MNHEY, SVGAGI. The CDR3 bases are TGTGCCAGCAGCCTCGGACAGGAGGCCGGGGAGCTGTTTTTT. Amino acid sequence: CASSLGQEAGELFF.